These T cell receptor beta chains were read from a single sample in a study of blood T cells in healthy people across ages. TCRdb reanalysed the 5' RACE reads using MiXCR and keeps one entry per CDR3 protein. This table has some 1.4 million distinct CDR3 sequences, 42% appearing once. Sequenced material: blood. These receptors were collected from a woman under 30 in good health. Each CDR3 is given with its conserved first and last residue. Fields, in order: clone size, V gene, D gene, J gene, CDR3 length, CDR3 protein, CDR3 DNA. D genes are given only for firm matches. Rows may omit the clone size; those that give it use once, few, many or a size class.

clone size: NA
V gene: TRBV12-3/TRBV12-4
D gene: NA
J gene: TRBJ2-1
CDR3 length: 15
CDR3 protein: CASSLSSIGYNEQFF
CDR3 DNA: TGTGCCAGCAGTTTATCGTCTATCGGCTACAATGAGCAGTTCTTC

clone size: few
V gene: TRBV20-1
D gene: NA
J gene: TRBJ2-4
CDR3 length: 12
CDR3 protein: CSAGTGEGIQYF
CDR3 DNA: TGCAGTGCGGGAACAGGGGAGGGCATTCAGTACTTC

clone size: NA
V gene: TRBV30
D gene: TRBD1
J gene: TRBJ2-4
CDR3 length: 16
CDR3 protein: CAGSRDRVVAKNIQYF
CDR3 DNA: TGTGCCGGATCCCGGGACAGGGTCGTAGCCAAAAACATTCAGTACTTC

clone size: once
V gene: TRBV6-5
D gene: TRBD1
J gene: TRBJ2-1
CDR3 length: 14
CDR3 protein: CASSYNDRAYEQFF
CDR3 DNA: TGTGCCAGCAGTTACAATGACAGGGCCTACGAGCAGTTCTTC

clone size: NA
V gene: TRBV20-1
D gene: NA
J gene: TRBJ2-3
CDR3 length: 16
CDR3 protein: CSARRTSQQGKDTQYF
CDR3 DNA: TGCAGTGCTAGACGGACTTCCCAACAGGGCAAAGATACGCAGTATTTT

clone size: few
V gene: TRBV7-6
D gene: TRBD2
J gene: TRBJ2-1
CDR3 length: 20
CDR3 protein: CASSLFSRGGVLSSYNEQFF
CDR3 DNA: TGTGCCAGCAGCTTATTTTCTCGCGGGGGGGTCCTAAGCTCCTACAATGAGCAGTTCTTC

clone size: NA
V gene: TRBV13
D gene: NA
J gene: TRBJ2-3
CDR3 length: 14
CDR3 protein: CASSLGGAGNTQYF
CDR3 DNA: TGTGCCAGCAGCCTAGGGGGGGCGGGTAATACGCAGTATTTT

clone size: NA
V gene: TRBV7-9
D gene: NA
J gene: TRBJ2-7
CDR3 length: 11
CDR3 protein: CASTPDSEQYF
CDR3 DNA: TGTGCCAGCACTCCGGACAGTGAGCAGTACTTC

clone size: NA
V gene: TRBV11-1
D gene: NA
J gene: TRBJ2-3
CDR3 length: 13
CDR3 protein: CASSPAKTDTQYF
CDR3 DNA: TGTGCCAGCAGCCCGGCAAAGACAGATACGCAGTATTTT

clone size: NA
V gene: TRBV6-5
D gene: NA
J gene: TRBJ2-1
CDR3 length: 16
CDR3 protein: CASSYSRIVNYNEQFF
CDR3 DNA: TGTGCCAGCAGTTACTCCCGAATCGTTAACTACAATGAGCAGTTCTTC

clone size: NA
V gene: TRBV13
D gene: NA
J gene: TRBJ2-1
CDR3 length: 14
CDR3 protein: CASSPWDAYNEQFF
CDR3 DNA: TGTGCCAGCAGTCCTTGGGACGCGTACAATGAGCAGTTCTTC

clone size: few
V gene: TRBV20-1
D gene: NA
J gene: TRBJ2-4
CDR3 length: 12
CDR3 protein: CSATSTAGIQYF
CDR3 DNA: TGCAGTGCCACTTCTACCGCAGGCATTCAGTACTTC

clone size: NA
V gene: TRBV7-9
D gene: NA
J gene: TRBJ2-2
CDR3 length: 18
CDR3 protein: CASSLAGKAEQNTGELFF
CDR3 DNA: TGTGCCAGCAGCTTAGCGGGGAAGGCGGAACAGAACACCGGGGAGCTGTTTTTT

clone size: few
V gene: TRBV7-2
D gene: NA
J gene: TRBJ1-2
CDR3 length: 17
CDR3 protein: CASSLFFLPDRNYGYTF
CDR3 DNA: TGTGCCAGCAGCTTATTTTTTTTACCGGACAGAAACTATGGCTACACCTTC

clone size: NA
V gene: TRBV4-1
D gene: NA
J gene: TRBJ1-2
CDR3 length: 16
CDR3 protein: CASSLTMVAVYYGYTF
CDR3 DNA: TGCGCCAGCAGCCTTACCATGGTGGCAGTATACTATGGCTACACCTTC

clone size: NA
V gene: TRBV6-5
D gene: TRBD2
J gene: TRBJ2-1
CDR3 length: 15
CDR3 protein: CASRTTSALNNEQFF
CDR3 DNA: TGTGCCAGCAGGACGACTAGCGCACTGAACAATGAGCAGTTCTTC

clone size: NA
V gene: TRBV5-1
D gene: TRBD1
J gene: TRBJ2-3
CDR3 length: 16
CDR3 protein: CASSWGTGKGTDTQYF
CDR3 DNA: TGCGCCAGCAGCTGGGGGACAGGGAAAGGCACAGATACGCAGTATTTT

clone size: NA
V gene: TRBV20-1
D gene: TRBD2
J gene: TRBJ2-3
CDR3 length: 15
CDR3 protein: CSARDREGPLDTQYF
CDR3 DNA: TGCAGTGCTAGAGATAGGGAGGGGCCCCTGGATACGCAGTATTTT

clone size: few
V gene: TRBV6-1
D gene: TRBD1
J gene: TRBJ2-7
CDR3 length: 13
CDR3 protein: CASKGTGFYEQYF
CDR3 DNA: TGTGCCAGCAAAGGGACAGGGTTCTACGAGCAGTACTTC

clone size: few
V gene: TRBV20-1
D gene: TRBD1
J gene: TRBJ1-5
CDR3 length: 15
CDR3 protein: CSAPPLRTGGQPQHF
CDR3 DNA: TGCAGTGCCCCCCCCCTCCGGACAGGGGGTCAGCCCCAGCATTTT

clone size: NA
V gene: TRBV7-2
D gene: TRBD2
J gene: TRBJ2-3
CDR3 length: 17
CDR3 protein: CASSAQRTSGGTDTQYF
CDR3 DNA: TGTGCCAGCAGCGCCCAAAGGACTAGCGGGGGCACAGATACGCAGTATTTT

clone size: NA
V gene: TRBV29-1
D gene: NA
J gene: TRBJ2-5
CDR3 length: 15
CDR3 protein: CSVESGRGVEETQYF
CDR3 DNA: TGCAGCGTTGAAAGTGGGAGAGGAGTAGAGGAGACCCAGTACTTC